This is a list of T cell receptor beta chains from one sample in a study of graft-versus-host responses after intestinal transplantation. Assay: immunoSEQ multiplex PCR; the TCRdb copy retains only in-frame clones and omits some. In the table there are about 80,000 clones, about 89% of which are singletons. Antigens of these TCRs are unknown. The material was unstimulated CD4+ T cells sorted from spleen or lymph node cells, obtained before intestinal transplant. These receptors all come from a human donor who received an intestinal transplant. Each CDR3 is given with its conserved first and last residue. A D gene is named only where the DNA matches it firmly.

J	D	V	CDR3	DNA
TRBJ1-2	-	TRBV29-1	CSVNRGNYGYTF	TGCAGCGTTAATAGGGGTAACTATGGCTACACCTTC
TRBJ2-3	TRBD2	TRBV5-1	CASSLGMWEGRTDTQYF	TGCGCCAGCAGCTTGGGGATGTGGGAGGGCCGCACAGATACGCAGTATTTT
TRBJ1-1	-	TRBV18	CASSYLGNTEAFF	TGTGCCAGCTCGTACCTAGGAAACACTGAAGCTTTCTTT
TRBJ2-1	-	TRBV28	CASSLGSSTYNEQFF	TGTGCCAGCAGTTTGGGCTCCTCGACCTACAATGAGCAGTTCTTC
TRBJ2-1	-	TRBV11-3	CASSSRDSYNEQFF	TGTGCCAGCAGCTCCCGAGACTCTTACAATGAGCAGTTCTTC
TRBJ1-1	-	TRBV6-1	CASRAGHSMNTEAFF	TGTGCCAGCAGGGCAGGCCACTCTATGAACACTGAAGCTTTCTTT
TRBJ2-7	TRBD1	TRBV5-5	CASSPSGTGLHEQYF	TGTGCCAGCAGCCCGTCCGGGACAGGGCTCCACGAGCAGTACTTC
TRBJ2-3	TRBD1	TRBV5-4	CASSYRRTGTDTQYF	TGTGCCAGCAGCTATCGGAGGACAGGAACAGATACGCAGTATTTT
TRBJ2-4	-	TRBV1	CTSSPRTGGNIQYF	TGCACCAGCAGCCCTCGGACAGGGGGAAACATTCAGTACTTC
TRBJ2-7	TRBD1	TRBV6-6	CASSFTTGGYEQYF	TGTGCCAGCAGTTTCACGACAGGGGGCTACGAGCAGTACTTC
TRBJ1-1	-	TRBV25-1	CASRAGRTEAFF	TGTGCCAGCAGAGCAGGTAGGACTGAAGCTTTCTTT
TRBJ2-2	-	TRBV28	CASSLFTGELFF	TGTGCCAGCAGCCTGTTTACCGGGGAGCTGTTTTTT
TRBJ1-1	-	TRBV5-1	CASQSSAGNTEAFF	TGCGCCAGTCAATCCTCCGCAGGGAACACTGAAGCTTTCTTT
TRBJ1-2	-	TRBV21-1	CASSPNTQKDSSYGYTF	TGTGCCAGCAGCCCAAATACGCAAAAGGACAGCAGCTATGGCTACACCTTC
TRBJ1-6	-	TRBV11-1	CASSLGQGNSPLHF	TGTGCCAGCAGCTTAGGCCAGGGTAATTCACCCCTCCACTTT
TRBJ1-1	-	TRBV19	CASKKEGTNTEAFF	TGTGCCAGTAAAAAGGAGGGGACGAACACTGAAGCTTTCTTT